This TCR beta chain appears in the sequencing data of a study of T cells after yellow fever vaccination (dated by TCRdb to the late 2010s). Broadly, across the study: Libraries from fractions with low cell numbers were prepared with the SMART-Seq v4 Ultra Low Input RNA kit. Bulk TCR alpha and beta repertoires were sequenced longitudinally to track T-cell clones before and after primary and booster YFV17D yellow fever vaccination. Two healthy male donors, one aged 18 to 29 and one aged 30 to 40 years, were included in the cohort. Blood samples were taken at several timepoints before and after primary and secondary immunization, and bulk PBMC replicates and cell subsets were isolated. Overall study outcomes, separate from this receptor: Computational filtering was required because FACS-sorted repertoires could contain abundant contaminating clonotypes from the bulk population. Compared with the primary T-cell response, the secondary T-cell response was faster but weaker, reaching its peak on day 5 rather than on day 15. Because the study included only a couple of donors, the extent to which the findings can be generalized is limited. After the booster, most of the clones that had expanded following primary vaccination were detected again (almost 98% of CD4 and around 87% of CD8), which suggests that memory was broadly maintained. A small fraction of clonotypes appeared in both the CD4 and CD8 compartments, likely as a result of convergent recombination.

The germline ends are 15 bases apart after V is trimmed by 4 bases and J by 5 bases. The germline V gene encodes CDR1 LGHDT and CDR2 YNNKEL (reference sequence). The CDR3 runs 16 amino acids, cysteine and phenylalanine included. This entry keeps only the CDR3 DNA: 48 bases, framed from base 1. TCR cDNA was synthesized by 5'RACE template switching, which introduced a universal primer site and unique molecular identifiers. Priming of cDNA synthesis was performed from both the TCR alpha and TCR beta constant segments. Library amplification used two PCR steps, and the second PCR step added sample barcodes and sequencing adapters. Sequencing of libraries was done on Illumina HiSeq 2500 (2x100 bp) or NovaSeq (2x150 bp). In the source study's methods: MIGEC handled demultiplexing of reads and collapsing into UMI consensus sequences, while MiXCR performed V(D)J alignment. Vaccine-responding clonotypes were defined with edgeR using replicate PBMC samples, requiring FDR below 0.01 and a log2 fold change above 5 up to day 15. Each bulk clonotype was labeled CD4 or CD8 based on which sequenced repertoire, CD4 or CD8, contained the clonotype at higher abundance. TCRdb redid the processing of the public reads, applying fastp at Q25 and MiXCR, and retained in-frame beta chains. Rows are unified per CDR3 protein, each entry keeping the most common DNA and genes. The V and J calls come from TCRdb's annotation, not from the publication. This sample gives about 400,000 distinct CDR3 sequences in total; around 6.4% of them show up just once. The ten most abundant clones make up about 15% of the sample.

Interpreted using the paper, the treatment or condition label stands for: live attenuated yellow fever vaccine strain. Two biological replicates of bulk PBMCs were collected at each blood-draw timepoint. A standard Ficoll-Paque protocol was used to isolate PBMCs from peripheral blood. RNA was extracted with TriZol from bulk PBMCs, CD4 and CD8 fractions, and dextramer-positive and dextramer-negative fractions. This clonotype was found a few times. What this receptor recognizes is not known. Qualities for individual bases were not recorded, and no much larger clone is one base off. The rearrangement joined TRBV3-1 to TRBJ1-6; TRBD1 might be the D gene, on 5 matching bases. The sample consisted of PBMCs, taken 5 days after the yellow fever booster vaccination. This clonotype was sampled from a man aged 25-40 years who received the YFV17D yellow fever vaccine. The CDR3 amino acid sequence is: CASSPVLRGNNSPLHF. The nucleotide sequence reads as follows: TGTGCCAGCAGCCCCGTGCTGAGGGGTAATAATTCACCCCTCCACTTT.